This T cell receptor beta chain came from a study of T cell responses to AZD1222 COVID-19 vaccine. Remarks on this clone: Its antigen is as yet unknown.

TCRdb's copy holds only in-frame clones and misses some; the assay was immunoSEQ multiplex PCR. The repertoire holds around 140,000 clones, with 90% as singletons. Points from the study as a whole: The sample set comprised mostly white British donors with more females, and clonal diversity was possibly underestimated. Repertoires in all cases were sampled only once the peak T cell response had passed. Of the AZD1222 recipients, only 5 or 6 were seropositive at baseline. Spike-specific TCRs gained breadth and depth after people received two AZD1222 doses.

V lost 2 bases to trimming and J lost 7 bases; unmatched junction nucleotides: 11. Looked up from germline, CDR1 is MNHEY and CDR2 is SVGAGI. This CDR3 is 15 amino acids long. The chain links TRBV6-5 to TRBJ2-7; 7 nucleotides agree with TRBD1. The clonotype was recovered from an adult in good health. The sequenced sample was peripheral blood, obtained on day 0 of AZD1222 vaccination. The CDR3 DNA reads TGTGCCAGCAGTTACGTCAACAGGGGAGCGCGGGAGCAGTACTTC. Translated: CASSYVNRGAREQYF.